These 21 T cell receptor beta chains came from one sample sequenced in a study of T-cell reconstitution after alpha-beta-depleted transplantation in children. Unique molecular identifiers were used to barcode this TCRbeta library. TCRdb re-called the PCR reads through MiXCR, storing one row per CDR3 protein. The repertoire holds about 900,000 distinct CDR3 sequences, with roughly 29% as singletons. The sequencing here drew on PBMCs, mostly from graft donor cells, taken 360 days after TCRalphabeta/CD19-depleted stem cell transplant. The receptors derive from a boy younger than two who had a stem cell transplant for SCID, so the T cells may come from the graft donor.

This rearrangement joins TRBV11-1 to TRBJ1-4; 9 bases fit TRBD1. The CDR3 runs 20 residues. Looked up from germline, CDR1 is SGHAT and CDR2 is FQDESV (reference sequence). The J segment lost 2 bases and the V segment lost 1 base, leaving 14 bases of the junction unmatched. The CDR3 sequence: CASSLGRLRDRDNTNEKLFF. CDR3 nucleotide sequence: TGTGCCAGCAGCTTAGGCCGCCTCCGGGACAGGGACAATACTAATGAAAAACTGTTTTTT.

This clonotype was counted ten times or more. The rearrangement links TRBV9 to TRBJ2-3; TRBD1 matches at 9 bases. CDR1 and CDR2 (germline): SGDLS, YYNGEE. CDR3 size: 17 residues. J was trimmed by 4 bases and V by 0 bases; bases with no gene match: 9. CDR3: CASSVAPLTGGPDTQYF. The CDR3 coding sequence is TGTGCCAGCAGCGTAGCTCCCCTTACAGGGGGCCCAGATACGCAGTATTTT.

The V and J genes are TRBV7-9 and TRBJ1-2; D call uncertain. V shed 4 bases and J shed 1 base, with 13 bases lying between them. Germline values: CDR1 SEHNR, CDR2 FQNEAQ (reference sequence). The CDR3 extends over 15 amino acids. CDR3 amino acids: CASSSPDKVNYGYTF. As DNA, the CDR3 is TGTGCCAGCAGCTCTCCCGACAAGGTTAACTATGGCTACACCTTC.

This clonotype was seen a handful of times. The V and J genes are TRBV21-1 and TRBJ2-1; TRBD1 reflects the table's D call only, with no check against the DNA. TRBV21-1 is tagged as a pseudogene. This CDR3 is 17 amino acids long. This chain's CDR3 is CASSKKNRGGWYNEQFF. The DNA for the CDR3 is TGTGCCAGCAGCAAAAAAAATAGGGGGGGGTGGTACAATGAGCAGTTCTTC.

This sequence joins TRBV5-1 and TRBJ2-5; D is ambiguous. Trimming stripped 2 bases from V and 2 bases from J, with 19 bases between. The CDR3 covers 17 residues. From germline, CDR1 is SGHRS and CDR2 YFSETQ. The CDR3 protein is CASSFGRPATSQETQYF. Written as DNA, the CDR3 is TGCGCCAGCAGCTTTGGCAGGCCTGCGACAAGTCAAGAGACCCAGTACTTC. Drawing the rest from reference TRBV5-1 and TRBJ2-5, the complete variable domain is KAGVTQTPRYLIKTRGQQVTLSCSPISGHRSVSWYQQTPGQGLQFLFEYFSETQRNKGNFPGRFSGRQFSNSRSEMNVSTLELGDSALYLCASSFGRPATSQETQYFGPGTRLLVL.

This chain connects TRBV5-1 to TRBJ2-2; 7 positions agree with TRBD1. The germline CDR1 and CDR2 sequences are SGHRS and YFSETQ. Trimming took 0 bases from V and 7 from J; bases not matched to a gene: 12. CDR3 length: 17 amino acids. The CDR3 DNA is TGCGCCAGCAGCTTGGCCGGGACAGAGAAGGGGCACGGGGAGCTGTTTTTT. Its translation is CASSLAGTEKGHGELFF.

In its sample, this clonotype was seen a few times. The gene calls are TRBV7-9 and TRBJ1-2; 7 bases are shared with TRBD1. After removal of 3 bases from V and 4 bases from J, the junction contained 5 bases not matched to a gene. The CDR3 totals 14 residues. Germline lookup yields CDR1 SEHNR and CDR2 FQNEAQ (reference sequence). The CDR3 bases are TGTGCCAGCAGCTTGGCACAGGGGCGCTATGGCTACACCTTC. Protein: CASSLAQGRYGYTF. The full variable domain, with the rest looked up from reference TRBV7-9 and TRBJ1-2, is DTGVSQNPRHKITKRGQNVTFRCDPISEHNRLYWYRQTLGQGPEFLTYFQNEAQLEKSRLLSDRFSAERPKGSFSTLEIQRTEQGDSAMYLCASSLAQGRYGYTFGSGTRLTVV.

In this sample, this clonotype turned up many times. CDR3 residues: CASSEWGQGSYNEQFF. As DNA, the CDR3 is TGTGCCAGCAGTGAATGGGGACAGGGGTCCTACAATGAGCAGTTCTTC. The rearrangement links TRBV2 to TRBJ2-1; 10 bases fit TRBD1. V shed 2 bases and J 1 base; nucleotides not matched to a gene: 2. Germline loops: CDR1 SNHLY, CDR2 FYNNEI. The CDR3 contains 16 residues.

This clonotype came up once. V gene TRBV20-1 combines with J gene TRBJ2-1; 7 bases map to TRBD2. V shed 4 bases, J shed 0 bases, and the junction held 21 bases outside the gene matches. Germline values: CDR1 DFQATT, CDR2 SNEGSKA (reference sequence). The CDR3 length is 20 residues. CDR3 amino acids: CSAKWNFGTKRPSSYNEQFF. DNA of the CDR3: TGCAGTGCTAAATGGAATTTTGGGACTAAGAGACCTTCCTCCTACAATGAGCAGTTCTTC.

The J gene is TRBJ2-7, the V gene TRBV10-3; 11 bases agree with TRBD1. Unmatched junction bases numbered 11, after V lost 4 bases and J lost 0 bases. Germline values: CDR1 ENHRY, CDR2 SYGVKD. The CDR3 is 18 amino acids. CDR3 amino acids: CAISVGQGAPLFSYEQYF. The DNA for the CDR3 is TGTGCCATCAGTGTTGGACAGGGGGCGCCGCTTTTCTCCTACGAGCAGTACTTC.

The chain employs TRBV20-1 and TRBJ1-5, with 8 bases aligning to TRBD1. CDR3 length: 13 amino acids. Germline lookup yields CDR1 DFQATT and CDR2 SNEGSKA (reference sequence). CDR3 DNA sequence: TGCAGCTCCGGGACAGGACCTAATCAGCCCCAGCATTTT. Residues: CSSGTGPNQPQHF.

The J gene is TRBJ2-1, the V gene TRBV20-1; D unresolved. The CDR3 consists of 15 residues. Germline lookup yields CDR1 DFQATT and CDR2 SNEGSKA (reference sequence). Trimming pared 5 bases from V and 0 bases from J, leaving 14 bases between. DNA of the CDR3: TGCAGTGCTGAGCGTAGCCGGCCCTCCTACAATGAGCAGTTCTTC. Amino acids: CSAERSRPSYNEQFF.

This clonotype was counted between two and nine times. V and J are TRBV20-1 and TRBJ2-1; perhaps TRBD1 as D (6 bases). The CDR3 contains 13 residues. The germline V gene encodes CDR1 DFQATT and CDR2 SNEGSKA (reference sequence). V was pared by 7 bases and J by 2 bases, with 12 bases between. The CDR3 DNA follows: TGCAGTGGACCCGGGGACACCTACAATGAGCAGTTCTTC. Its translation is CSGPGDTYNEQFF.

In this sample, this clonotype turned up a few times. J is TRBJ1-3 and V is TRBV11-2; D uncertain. The CDR3 extends over 14 amino acids. Germline CDR1 and CDR2: SGHAT and FQNNGV. V was shortened by 3 bases and J by 4 bases, with 10 bases between the two germline ends. In DNA form, the CDR3 reads TGTGCCAGCAGCTTCGGAATCAGAGGAAACACCATATATTTT. Translating it yields CASSFGIRGNTIYF.

J is TRBJ2-3 and V is TRBV12-3 or TRBV12-4, with 8 bases lining up with TRBD2. The CDR3 runs to 16 residues. V was pared by 3 bases and J by 5 bases, with 10 bases of the junction left unmatched. CDR3 protein: CASSFGWRGVLDTQYF. The DNA for the CDR3 is TGTGCCAGCAGTTTCGGGTGGCGGGGGGTTCTAGATACGCAGTATTTT.

V and J are TRBV29-1 and TRBJ2-5; TRBD1 matches at 9 bases. The CDR3 runs to 15 residues. The V segment lost 4 bases and the J segment 6 bases; nucleotides outside the gene matches: 12. Germline CDR1 SQVTM, CDR2 ANQGSEA. The CDR3 DNA reads TGCAGCGTTGTTGAGACAGGGGGGACGAGAAAGACCCAGTACTTC. This encodes CSVVETGGTRKTQYF.

This clonotype has only a few counts. This chain uses TRBV19 with TRBJ2-2, with D tentatively TRBD1 or TRBD2 (5 bases each). This CDR3 has 14 residues. The germline V gene encodes CDR1 LNHDA and CDR2 SQIVND (reference sequence). Trimming took 7 bases from V and 4 from J, leaving 13 bases between them. Here the CDR3 reads CASTGPGATGELFF. The CDR3, as DNA: TGTGCCAGTACAGGCCCCGGGGCCACCGGGGAGCTGTTTTTT.

The V gene is TRBV20-1, the J gene TRBJ2-5; D may be TRBD2 (6 bases). Trimming removed 6 bases from V and 4 bases from J, with 12 bases in between. The germline V gene encodes CDR1 DFQATT and CDR2 SNEGSKA (reference sequence). CDR3 length equals 12 residues. Here the CDR3 reads CSAERALETQYF. CDR3 sequence (DNA): TGCAGTGCCGAGCGGGCCCTAGAGACCCAGTACTTC.

V and J are TRBV20-1 and TRBJ2-3; 9 bases map to TRBD2. The V segment lost 2 bases and the J segment 1 base; nucleotides outside the gene matches: 7. The CDR3 extends over 16 amino acids. Germline V CDR1 and CDR2: DFQATT, SNEGSKA (reference sequence). CDR3 amino acids: CSARTPGLAGTDTQYF. CDR3 DNA sequence: TGCAGTGCTAGAACCCCGGGACTAGCAGGCACAGATACGCAGTATTTT.

This clonotype has only a few counts. The V and J genes are TRBV7-9 and TRBJ2-3; D is uncertain. Trimming cost V 2 bases and J 6 bases, with 18 bases left between them. The CDR3 runs to 16 residues. CDR1 is SEHNR, CDR2 FQNEAQ, per germline (reference sequence). This CDR3 reads CASSLLGPSAADTQYF. The DNA of the CDR3 is TGTGCCAGCAGCTTATTGGGCCCCTCCGCTGCGGATACGCAGTATTTT.

The V call is TRBV30, the J call TRBJ1-1; D is undetermined. V dropped 2 bases and J dropped 8 bases, with 9 bases sitting between them. The CDR3 loop spans 11 amino acids. The V gene's germline CDR1 is GTSNPN and CDR2 SVGIG (reference sequence). CDR3 protein: CAWSWVEEAFF. The DNA for the CDR3 is TGTGCCTGGAGTTGGGTTGAAGAAGCTTTCTTT.